One and the same sample provided the 32 T cell receptor beta chains below, sequenced in a study of blood T cell repertoires in COVID-19. Sequenced by immunoSEQ multiplex PCR; TCRdb stores in-frame clones only, minus some. The sample lists some 20,000 clones, about 89% occurring once. The source material was peripheral blood. These receptors were obtained from an older woman with active COVID-19.

V gene TRBV3-1 (or the pseudogene TRBV3-2) combines with J gene TRBJ2-7, with D tentatively TRBD1 (6 bases). The V and J ends lost 6 bases and 6 bases respectively, with 18 bases between them. This CDR3 has 14 amino acids. Germline V gene sequence: CDR1 LGHDT, CDR2 YNNKEL (reference sequence). Here the CDR3 DNA reads TGTGCCAGCAGTTGGGACACGTGGAGCTCCGAGCAGTACTTC. Residues: CASSWDTWSSEQYF.

The chain is built from TRBV5-4 and TRBJ2-5; 7 positions agree with TRBD1. This CDR3 region has 16 residues. Germline CDR1 is SGHNT and CDR2 is YYREEE (reference sequence). V lost 4 bases to trimming and J lost 3 bases; unmatched junction nucleotides: 12. The CDR3 sequence is CASSPATGTNEETQYF. CDR3 DNA: TGTGCCAGCAGCCCAGCGACAGGGACAAACGAAGAGACCCAGTACTTC.

The chain joins TRBV9 to TRBJ1-4; 9 positions match TRBD1. V was pared by 0 bases and J by 6 bases, with 0 bases of the junction left unmatched. Germline assignment: CDR1 SGDLS and CDR2 YYNGEE. The CDR3 extends over 14 amino acids. The CDR3 sequence: CASSVGQGDEKLFF. The CDR3 region has the DNA TGTGCCAGCAGCGTAGGACAGGGGGATGAAAAACTGTTTTTT.

This clone was detected once. This rearrangement joins TRBV11-3 to TRBJ2-1, with D maybe TRBD2 (6 bases). CDR1 and CDR2 (germline): SGHNT, YENEEA. Trimming stripped 4 bases from V and 9 bases from J, with 13 bases between. This CDR3 is built from 13 residues. CDR3: CASSSLRGGEQFF. In nucleotides, the CDR3 is TGTGCCAGCAGCTCCCTTAGGGGAGGTGAGCAGTTCTTC.

The rearrangement joins TRBV4-1 to TRBJ1-4; D gene unclear. Trimming left V 0 bases short and J 4 bases short, with 3 bases between. The CDR3 has 13 residues. Germline V gives CDR1 MGHRA, CDR2 YSYEKL. This chain's CDR3 is CASSQESNEKLFF. CDR3 coding DNA: TGCGCCAGCAGCCAAGAGAGTAATGAAAAACTGTTTTTT.

The chain employs TRBV28 and TRBJ1-1; no definite D call. The CDR3 is 15 amino acids. Trimming shortened V by 7 bases and J by 2 bases, and 17 bases separated the two germline ends. Germline assignment: CDR1 MDHEN and CDR2 SYDVKM. DNA of the CDR3: TGTGCCAGCACCCCGCCAGGATCTGGAAACACTGAAGCTTTCTTT. Encoded protein: CASTPPGSGNTEAFF.

Only one count was recorded for this clone. This chain joins TRBV14 and TRBJ2-5; TRBD2 agrees at 9 bases. Germline assignment: CDR1 SGHDN and CDR2 FVKESK. Trimming removed 5 bases from V and 4 bases from J; junction bases left unmatched: 8. The CDR3 is made up of 15 amino acids. This chain's CDR3 is CASSEGAGGVETQYF. DNA of the CDR3: TGTGCCAGCAGCGAAGGAGCGGGGGGTGTAGAGACCCAGTACTTC.

This clone was detected once. The chain uses TRBV23-1 and TRBJ1-1; a weak D match, TRBD1 (5 bases). TRBV23-1 is placed among ORFs of uncertain function. This CDR3 is built from 13 residues. Trimming cost V 6 bases and J 1 base, with 9 bases left between them. Here the CDR3 reads CASRVRGNTEAFF. Here the CDR3 DNA reads TGCGCCAGCAGAGTAAGGGGGAACACTGAAGCTTTCTTT.

This clone was observed once. V usage is TRBV5-1 and J usage is TRBJ2-2, with a tentative D call TRBD2 (6 bases). Germline assignment: CDR1 SGHRS and CDR2 YFSETQ. The CDR3 totals 17 residues. Trimming removed 0 bases at V and 4 bases at J, with 16 bases between. The CDR3 nucleotides read TGCGCCAGCAGCTTGGGAGGTTTTGCTAGCGTCACCGGGGAGCTGTTTTTT. It specifies CASSLGGFASVTGELFF.

The V and J genes are TRBV24-1 and TRBJ2-5; 8 bases match TRBD1. V lost 8 bases, J lost 3 bases, and 1 base stayed unmatched. The V gene's germline CDR1 is KGHDR and CDR2 SFDVKD. The CDR3 sequence is 12 residues long. DNA for the CDR3: TGTGCCACCATGGACAGGGAAGAGACCCAGTACTTC. As protein: CATMDREETQYF.

This chain links TRBV12-5 with TRBJ2-3, with TRBD2 as a possible D gene (7 bases). This CDR3 spans 15 amino acids. The V gene's germline CDR1 is LGHNT and CDR2 FRNRAP. Trimming removed 2 bases at V and 3 bases at J, with 12 bases between. The CDR3, as DNA: TGTGCTAGTGGTTTGTCGGGGGGCCCTACAGATACGCAGTATTTT. This sequence encodes CASGLSGGPTDTQYF.

The chain has TRBV5-6 and TRBJ1-4; D may be TRBD1 (5 bases). CDR1 is SGHDT and CDR2 is YYEEEE in the germline V gene. The CDR3 has 16 residues. V lost 4 bases and J 0 bases, leaving 13 bases between the germline ends. CDR3 protein: CASSAYRLATNEKLFF. The CDR3 DNA sequence: TGTGCCAGCAGCGCCTACAGGCTCGCAACTAATGAAAAACTGTTTTTT.

The chain uses TRBV2 and TRBJ1-3; D remains unclear. Trimming cost V 6 bases and J 0 bases, with 12 bases left between them. Germline CDR1 SNHLY, CDR2 FYNNEI. This CDR3 region has 15 residues. In DNA form, the CDR3 reads TGTGCCAGCAGGCCCCTCGGGAACTCTGGAAACACCATATATTTT. The encoded protein is CASRPLGNSGNTIYF.

The chain couples TRBV11-3 to TRBJ2-7; 9 bases fit TRBD2. After removal of 4 bases from V and 3 bases from J, the junction contained 7 bases not matched to a gene. The germline CDR1 and CDR2 sequences are SGHNT and YENEEA. This CDR3 region has 15 residues. The CDR3 DNA is TGTGCCAGCAGCTGTGAAGCGGGGGGACACTACGAGCAGTACTTC. It translates to CASSCEAGGHYEQYF.

The CDR3 region is CASSLDRGSDTQYF. The CDR3 DNA reads TGTGCCAGCTCACTGGACAGGGGATCAGATACGCAGTATTTT. V is TRBV18 and J is TRBJ2-3, with 9 bases fitting TRBD1. The CDR3 loop spans 14 amino acids. From germline, CDR1 is KGHSH and CDR2 LQKENI. Trimming cost V 4 bases and J 4 bases; bases outside gene matches: 3.

The table lists this clone with a few counts. The chain is built from TRBV5-3 and TRBJ2-7; D may be TRBD2 (6 bases). TRBV5-3 is an ORF, with its function uncertain. The CDR3 runs 14 residues. V was cut by 0 bases and J by 3 bases, with 10 bases left in between. The CDR3 nucleotides are TGTGCCAGAAGCTTGGGGAGGGGCAACTACGAGCAGTACTTC. Protein product: CARSLGRGNYEQYF.

In DNA form, the CDR3 reads TGTGCCAGCAGCTTGGACAGGGGGAATTCACCCCTCCACTTT. Amino acids: CASSLDRGNSPLHF. This rearrangement joins TRBV7-3 to TRBJ1-6; TRBD1 aligns across 10 bases. Looked up from germline, CDR1 is SGHTA and CDR2 is FQGTGA. V lost 3 bases, J lost 7 bases, and 0 bases stayed unmatched. This CDR3 contains 14 residues.

This clone showed up just a few times. The genes are TRBV9 and TRBJ1-4; D might be TRBD1 (5 bases). The CDR3 consists of 14 residues. CDR1 and CDR2 (germline): SGDLS, YYNGEE. V was shortened by 1 base and J by 3 bases, with 7 bases between the two germline ends. This chain's CDR3 is CASSVQGSNEKLFF. CDR3 bases: TGTGCCAGCAGCGTACAGGGTTCTAATGAAAAACTGTTTTTT.

This rearrangement joins TRBV15 to TRBJ2-7, with D tentatively TRBD1 (5 bases). This CDR3 contains 15 residues. V gave up 0 bases and J gave up 0 bases, with 9 bases separating them. Germline CDR1 LNHNV, CDR2 YYDKDF (reference sequence). The CDR3 protein is CATSRDTQGSYEQYF. DNA of the CDR3: TGTGCCACCAGCAGAGATACCCAGGGCTCCTACGAGCAGTACTTC.

The V call is TRBV5-4, the J call TRBJ2-2; a possible D gene is TRBD1 (6 bases). This CDR3 is built from 15 residues. CDR1 is SGHNT, CDR2 YYREEE, per germline (reference sequence). V lost 2 bases and J lost 0, with 8 bases in between. The CDR3 here is CASSLQGPNTGELFF. CDR3 nucleotides: TGTGCCAGCAGCTTACAGGGTCCGAACACCGGGGAGCTGTTTTTT.

This clone was detected only a few times. This chain links TRBV19 with TRBJ1-6; TRBD1 is a possible D gene (6 bases). Trimming pared 6 bases from V and 4 bases from J, leaving 16 bases between. Germline V gene lookup returns CDR1 LNHDA and CDR2 SQIVND (reference sequence). The CDR3 has 16 amino acids. CDR3 amino acids: CASRSGDRLYNSPLHF. The CDR3 DNA follows: TGTGCCAGTAGAAGTGGAGACAGGCTATATAATTCACCCCTCCACTTT. The full variable domain, its missing parts supplied by reference TRBV19 and TRBJ1-6, is DGGITQSPKYLFRKEGQNVTLSCEQNLNHDAMYWYRQDPGQGLRLIYYSQIVNDFQKGDIAEGYSVSREKKESFPLTVTSAQKNPTAFYLCASRSGDRLYNSPLHFGNGTRLTVT.

The CDR3 region is CASSGGGAKNIQYF. For the CDR3, the DNA is TGTGCCAGCAGTGGCGGCGGGGCCAAAAACATTCAGTACTTC. This chain joins TRBV2 and TRBJ2-4, with a possible D match to TRBD2 (5 bases). This CDR3 has 14 amino acids. CDR1 is SNHLY and CDR2 is FYNNEI in the germline V gene. V was trimmed by 4 bases and J by 1 base, leaving 8 bases between them.

The rearrangement links TRBV2 to TRBJ1-5, with D uncertain. Trimming removed 2 bases at V and 2 bases at J, with 10 bases between. CDR3 length: 15 residues. Looked up from germline, CDR1 is SNHLY and CDR2 is FYNNEI. The CDR3, as DNA: TGTGCCAGCAGTGAACGGGGAGGTGGCAATCAGCCCCAGCATTTT. Protein: CASSERGGGNQPQHF. Supplemented by reference TRBV2 and TRBJ1-5, the full variable domain reads EPEVTQTPSHQVTQMGQEVILRCVPISNHLYFYWYRQILGQKVEFLVSFYNNEISEKSEIFDDQFSVERPDGSNFTLKIRSTKLEDSAMYFCASSERGGGNQPQHFGDGTRLSIL.

This chain links TRBV20-1 with TRBJ1-1; D gene uncertain. Trimming cost V 4 bases and J 6 bases, with 9 bases left between them. Per the germline V gene, CDR1 is DFQATT and CDR2 is SNEGSKA (reference sequence). CDR3 length: 11 residues. The CDR3 DNA sequence: TGCAGTGCTACCCCAAAATCTGAAGCTTTCTTT. This gives the protein CSATPKSEAFF.

This clone was counted a few times. This chain uses TRBV9 with TRBJ1-2, with 7 bases matching TRBD1. CDR3 length: 15 amino acids. V lost 4 bases, J lost 4 bases, and 10 bases stayed unmatched. CDR1 SGDLS and CDR2 YYNGEE come from the germline V gene. CDR3 nucleotide sequence: TGTGCCAGCAGCCGGGACAGCAGTTTTACCTATGGCTACACCTTC. Its protein product is CASSRDSSFTYGYTF.

This clone occurred once. V is TRBV23-1 and J is TRBJ1-1; D is possibly TRBD1 (6 bases). TRBV23-1 is an open reading frame, and its role is uncertain. Between the trimmed V and J ends, which lost 7 bases and 7 bases, there was a span of 16 bases. This CDR3 has 13 amino acids. The CDR3: CASMVTGCHEAFF. Written as DNA, the CDR3 is TGCGCCAGCATGGTGACAGGCTGTCATGAAGCTTTCTTT.

This chain links TRBV6-5 with TRBJ1-5; D might be TRBD1 (5 bases). V lost 7 bases and J 2 bases, leaving 12 bases between the germline ends. This CDR3 contains 14 residues. The V gene's germline CDR1 is MNHEY and CDR2 SVGAGI. CDR3 coding DNA: TGTGCCAGCACTGCCCCGGGGGGCAATCAGCCCCAGCATTTT. Its protein product is CASTAPGGNQPQHF.

The chain couples TRBV27 to TRBJ2-5; 12 positions agree with TRBD2. V shed 4 bases and J 2 bases; nucleotides not matched to a gene: 2. Germline-derived CDR1 and CDR2 are MNHEY and SMNVEV (reference sequence). The CDR3 loop spans 15 amino acids. CDR3 bases: TGTGCCAGCAGTTCGCTAGCGGGGGGGCAAGAGACCCAGTACTTC. Its translation is CASSSLAGGQETQYF.

The chain joins TRBV2 to TRBJ1-4; no firm D call. The CDR3 extends over 15 amino acids. From germline, CDR1 is SNHLY and CDR2 FYNNEI. Trimming pared 4 bases from V and 0 bases from J, leaving 9 bases between. The CDR3 is CASSASMATNEKLFF. As DNA, the CDR3 is TGTGCCAGCAGTGCCTCTATGGCAACTAATGAAAAACTGTTTTTT.

The CDR3 protein is CASNGQGTYEQYF. CDR3 bases: TGTGCCAGCAACGGACAGGGAACCTACGAGCAGTACTTC. The chain joins TRBV2 to TRBJ2-7; TRBD1 matches at 8 bases. In germline, CDR1 is SNHLY, CDR2 FYNNEI. The length of the CDR3 is 13 residues. The J segment lost 2 bases and the V segment lost 7 bases, leaving 4 bases of the junction unmatched.

The V call is TRBV24-1, the J call TRBJ2-1; TRBD2 matches 10 bases. V shed 3 bases, J shed 6 bases, and the junction held 7 bases outside the gene matches. The germline V gene encodes CDR1 KGHDR and CDR2 SFDVKD. The CDR3 runs 16 residues. In DNA form, the CDR3 reads TGTGCCACCAGTGATCCGATAGCGGGGGGACGCAATGAGCAGTTCTTC. The encoded protein is CATSDPIAGGRNEQFF.

This chain connects TRBV29-1 to TRBJ2-1; 9 nucleotides line up with TRBD2. Trimming removed 4 bases from V and 8 bases from J; junction bases left unmatched: 9. This CDR3 has 14 amino acids. The germline V gene encodes CDR1 SQVTM and CDR2 ANQGSEA. Written as DNA, the CDR3 is TGCAGCGTTGCAGTGGCGGGGGGGCCTTATGAGCAGTTCTTC. It yields the protein CSVAVAGGPYEQFF.